The rows below give T cell receptor beta chains drawn from one sample of a study of beta chain features in type 1 diabetes. Using immunoSEQ multiplex PCR, the repertoire was profiled, and TCRdb retains in-frame clones only, with some absent. The sample shows some 17,000 clones, just over 70% of them seen only once. The material sequenced was stem cell memory CD4+ T cells from blood. These receptors were taken from a man aged 25-45 years with type 1 diabetes. Both conserved end residues are part of each CDR3. Each record gives: CDR3 length, clone size, V gene, J gene, D gene, CDR3 protein, CDR3 DNA. The D gene is left open where the match is weak. Rows may omit the clone size; those that give it use once, few, many or a size class.

14	NA	TRBV18	TRBJ1-3	NA	CASSSTASGNTIYF	TGTGCCAGCTCGTCGACAGCCTCTGGAAACACCATATATTTT
17	NA	TRBV19	TRBJ1-5	TRBD1	CASSAGRDSKGNQPQHF	TGTGCCAGTAGTGCGGGACGGGACAGCAAAGGGAATCAGCCCCAGCATTTT
13	NA	TRBV11-2	TRBJ2-5	NA	CASSLPLGETQYF	TGTGCCAGCAGCTTGCCCCTAGGAGAGACCCAGTACTTC
17	NA	TRBV30	TRBJ1-4	TRBD1	CAWSVARDRGRNEKLFF	TGTGCCTGGAGTGTAGCGCGGGACAGGGGGCGGAATGAAAAACTGTTTTTT
21	NA	TRBV7-8	TRBJ2-6	TRBD2	CASSLRTSGSAIQSGANVLTF	TGTGCCAGCAGCCTGAGGACTAGCGGGAGCGCTATTCAATCTGGGGCCAACGTCCTGACTTTC
12	NA	TRBV4-3	TRBJ2-1	TRBD1	CASSRQGHEQFF	TGCGCCAGCAGCCGACAGGGTCATGAGCAGTTCTTC
14	NA	TRBV4-3	TRBJ2-4	NA	CASSPDSIRNIQYF	TGCGCCAGCAGCCCCGACTCAATTCGGAACATTCAGTACTTC
19	NA	TRBV21-1	TRBJ1-2	NA	CASSKIRRDRVSWGYGYTF	TGTGCCAGCAGCAAAATCCGGAGGGACAGGGTCTCCTGGGGCTATGGCTACACCTTC
15	NA	TRBV15	TRBJ2-1	NA	CATSRGRGSYNEQFF	TGTGCCACCAGCAGAGGCAGGGGATCCTACAATGAGCAGTTCTTC
15	NA	TRBV6-5	TRBJ1-2	NA	CASSAPGGGLYGYTF	TGTGCCAGCAGTGCCCCCGGGGGGGGACTCTATGGCTACACCTTC
18	NA	TRBV6-1	TRBJ1-2	TRBD1	CASSENWGTVDRGSGYTF	TGTGCCAGCAGTGAGAATTGGGGGACCGTAGACAGGGGTTCTGGCTACACCTTC
15	NA	TRBV7-6	TRBJ2-3	NA	CASSLGGPGTDTQYF	TGTGCCAGCAGCTTGGGGGGGCCTGGCACAGATACGCAGTATTTT
14	NA	TRBV28	TRBJ2-7	TRBD1	CASSTPGTGSEQYF	TGTGCCAGCAGCACCCCCGGGACAGGGAGCGAGCAGTACTTC
13	NA	TRBV10-3	TRBJ1-2	TRBD1	CAISGTGGGGYTF	TGTGCCATCTCCGGGACAGGGGGCGGTGGCTACACCTTC
14	once	TRBV6-5	TRBJ1-1	TRBD1	CASSYRGRNTEAFF	TGTGCCAGCAGCTACAGGGGCCGGAACACTGAAGCTTTCTTT
16	NA	TRBV19	TRBJ2-1	TRBD2	CASSIDLAGGWGEQFF	TGTGCCAGTAGTATAGACCTAGCGGGGGGTTGGGGTGAGCAGTTCTTC
11	NA	TRBV5-6	TRBJ1-1	NA	CASTQGTEAFF	TGTGCCAGCACCCAGGGCACTGAAGCTTTCTTT
14	few	TRBV29-1	TRBJ2-3	TRBD2	CSGAGGYGPDTQYF	TGCAGCGGAGCGGGGGGGTATGGTCCAGATACGCAGTATTTT
13	NA	TRBV7-3	TRBJ1-1	NA	CASSLSRDTEAFF	TGTGCCAGCAGCTTGAGCCGGGACACTGAAGCTTTCTTT
16	few	TRBV7-9	TRBJ1-6	TRBD1	CASSPGQGVRNSPLHF	TGTGCCAGCAGCCCAGGACAGGGGGTAAGAAATTCACCCCTCCACTTT
14	NA	TRBV6-5	TRBJ1-2	NA	CASSPRQVGGGYTF	TGTGCCAGCAGTCCAAGACAGGTCGGTGGCGGCTACACCTTC
12	NA	TRBV28	TRBJ1-6	NA	CASRGGNSPLHF	TGTGCCTCTCGAGGGGGAAACTCACCCCTCCACTTT
15	NA	TRBV5-5	TRBJ1-5	NA	CASSWGGSSNQPQHF	TGTGCCAGCAGCTGGGGCGGGAGTTCCAATCAGCCCCAGCATTTT
15	NA	TRBV2	TRBJ2-1	NA	CASLSRGASYNEQFF	TGTGCCAGCCTCTCCAGGGGGGCCTCCTACAATGAGCAGTTCTTC
14	NA	TRBV5-6	TRBJ1-1	TRBD1	CASSLVQGATEAFF	TGTGCCAGCAGCTTGGTTCAGGGGGCGACTGAAGCTTTCTTT
15	NA	TRBV2	TRBJ2-7	TRBD2	CASWKSGASSYEQYF	TGTGCCAGCTGGAAGAGCGGGGCAAGCTCCTACGAGCAGTACTTC
14	NA	TRBV6-5	TRBJ2-5	TRBD2	CASSTSGAQETQYF	TGTGCCAGCAGTACTAGCGGGGCCCAAGAGACCCAGTACTTC
15	NA	TRBV29-1	TRBJ2-1	TRBD1	CSVEGGTGLLNEQFF	TGCAGCGTTGAAGGTGGGACAGGACTCCTCAATGAGCAGTTCTTC
13	NA	TRBV5-6	TRBJ2-3	TRBD1	CASSSQQGDTQYF	TGTGCCAGCAGCAGCCAACAGGGGGATACGCAGTATTTT
13	NA	TRBV5-4	TRBJ1-1	NA	CASAAGMNTEAFF	TGTGCCAGCGCTGCCGGTATGAACACTGAAGCTTTCTTT
12	few	TRBV29-1	TRBJ1-2	NA	CSVDGHNYGYTF	TGCAGCGTTGATGGCCATAACTATGGCTACACCTTC
13	NA	TRBV7-3	TRBJ1-1	NA	CASSNRVGTEAFF	TGTGCCAGCAGCAACAGGGTGGGCACTGAAGCTTTCTTT
16	NA	TRBV19	TRBJ2-1	TRBD1	CASSPGQGGSYNEQFF	TGTGCCAGTAGTCCCGGACAGGGAGGCTCCTACAATGAGCAGTTCTTC
13	NA	TRBV28	TRBJ2-2	NA	CASRFPVGGELFF	TGTGCCAGCAGGTTCCCTGTCGGCGGGGAGCTGTTTTTT
15	NA	TRBV9	TRBJ2-2	NA	CASSVQGRDTGELFF	TGTGCCAGCAGCGTACAGGGCCGGGACACCGGGGAGCTGTTTTTT
12	NA	TRBV2	TRBJ2-1	TRBD2	CASRSSGDEQFF	TGTGCCAGCAGATCTAGCGGCGATGAGCAGTTCTTC
14	few	TRBV19	TRBJ2-1	NA	CASSIKIQGNEQFF	TGTGCCAGTAGTATAAAGATCCAGGGCAATGAGCAGTTCTTC
15	NA	TRBV6-1	TRBJ2-3	TRBD1	CASSELGDRSDTQYF	TGTGCCAGCAGTGAATTAGGGGACAGGTCAGATACGCAGTATTTT
14	few	TRBV7-2	TRBJ2-3	NA	CASRWGPSTDTQYF	TGTGCCAGCAGATGGGGGCCTAGCACAGATACGCAGTATTTT
17	once	TRBV19	TRBJ1-5	NA	CASSRGFLGPINQPQHF	TGTGCCAGTAGTCGGGGGTTTTTGGGACCTATTAATCAGCCCCAGCATTTT